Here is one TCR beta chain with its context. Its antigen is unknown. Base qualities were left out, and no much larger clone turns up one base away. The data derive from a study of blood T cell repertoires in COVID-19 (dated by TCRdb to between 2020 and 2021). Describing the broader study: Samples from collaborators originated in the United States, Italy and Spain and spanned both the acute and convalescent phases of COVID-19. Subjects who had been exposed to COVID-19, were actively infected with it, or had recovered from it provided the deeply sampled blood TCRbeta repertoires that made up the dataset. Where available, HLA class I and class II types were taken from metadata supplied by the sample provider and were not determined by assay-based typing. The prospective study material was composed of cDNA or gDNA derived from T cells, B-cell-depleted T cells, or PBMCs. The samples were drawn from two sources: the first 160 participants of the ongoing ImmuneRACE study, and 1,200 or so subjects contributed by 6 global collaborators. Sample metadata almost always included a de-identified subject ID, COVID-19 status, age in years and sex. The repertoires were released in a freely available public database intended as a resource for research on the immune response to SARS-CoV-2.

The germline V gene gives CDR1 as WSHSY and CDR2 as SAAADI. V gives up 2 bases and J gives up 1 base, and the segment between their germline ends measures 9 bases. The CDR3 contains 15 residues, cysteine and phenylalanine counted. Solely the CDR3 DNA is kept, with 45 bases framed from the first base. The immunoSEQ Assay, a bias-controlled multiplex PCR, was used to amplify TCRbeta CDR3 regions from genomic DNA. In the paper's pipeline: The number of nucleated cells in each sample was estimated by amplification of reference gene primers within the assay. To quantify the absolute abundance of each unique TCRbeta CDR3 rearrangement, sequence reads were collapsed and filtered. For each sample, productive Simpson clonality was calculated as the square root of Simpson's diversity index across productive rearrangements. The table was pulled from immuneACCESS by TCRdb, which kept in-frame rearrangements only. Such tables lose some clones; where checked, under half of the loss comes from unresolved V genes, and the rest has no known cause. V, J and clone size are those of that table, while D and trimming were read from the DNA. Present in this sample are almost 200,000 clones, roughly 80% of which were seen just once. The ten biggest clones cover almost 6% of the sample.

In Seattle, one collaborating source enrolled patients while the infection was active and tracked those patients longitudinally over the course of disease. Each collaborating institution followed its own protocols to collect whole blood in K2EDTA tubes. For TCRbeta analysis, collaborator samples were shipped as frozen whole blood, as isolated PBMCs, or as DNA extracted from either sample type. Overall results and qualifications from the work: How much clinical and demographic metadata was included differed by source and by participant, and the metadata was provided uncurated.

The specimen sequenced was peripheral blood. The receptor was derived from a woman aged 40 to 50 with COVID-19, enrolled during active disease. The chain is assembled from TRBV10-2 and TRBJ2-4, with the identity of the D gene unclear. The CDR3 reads CASSENHGAKNIQYF. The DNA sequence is TGCGCCAGCAGTGAGAACCACGGGGCCAAAAACATTCAGTACTTC.